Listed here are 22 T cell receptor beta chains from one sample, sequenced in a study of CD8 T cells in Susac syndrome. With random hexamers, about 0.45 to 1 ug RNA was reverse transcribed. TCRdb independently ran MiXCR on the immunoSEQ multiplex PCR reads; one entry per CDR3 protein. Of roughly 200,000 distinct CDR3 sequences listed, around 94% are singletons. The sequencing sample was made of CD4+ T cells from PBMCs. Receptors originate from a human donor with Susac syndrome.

The CDR3 nucleotides read TGTGCCAGCAGCCAAGGAGGAAGCAATCAGCCCCAGCATTTT. Translation gives CASSQGGSNQPQHF. V and J are TRBV3-1 and TRBJ1-5, with D hard to call. The CDR3 runs to 14 residues. Germline values: CDR1 LGHDT, CDR2 YNNKEL (reference sequence). Between the trimmed V and J ends, which lost 1 base and 1 base, there was a span of 5 bases.

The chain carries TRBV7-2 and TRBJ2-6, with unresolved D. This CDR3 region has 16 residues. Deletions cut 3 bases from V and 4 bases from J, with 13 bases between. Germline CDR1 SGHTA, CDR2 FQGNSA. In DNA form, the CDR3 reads TGTGCCAGCAGCTTCGCTCGGGTGACAGGGGCCAACGTCCTGACTTTC. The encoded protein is CASSFARVTGANVLTF.

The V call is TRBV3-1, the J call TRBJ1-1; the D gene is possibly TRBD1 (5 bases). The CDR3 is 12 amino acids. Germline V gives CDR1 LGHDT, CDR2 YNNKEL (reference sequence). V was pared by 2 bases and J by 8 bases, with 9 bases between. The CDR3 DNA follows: TGTGCCAGCAGCCAACAGACAGCCGAAGCTTTCTTT. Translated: CASSQQTAEAFF.

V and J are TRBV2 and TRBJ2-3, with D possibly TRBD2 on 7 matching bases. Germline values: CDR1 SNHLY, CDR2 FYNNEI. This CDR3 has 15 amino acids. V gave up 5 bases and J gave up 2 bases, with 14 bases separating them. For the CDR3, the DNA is TGTGCCAGCAGTAGACGCGGGGGCTCCACAGATACGCAGTATTTT. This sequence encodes CASSRRGGSTDTQYF. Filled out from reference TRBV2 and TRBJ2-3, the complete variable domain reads EPEVTQTPSHQVTQMGQEVILRCVPISNHLYFYWYRQILGQKVEFLVSFYNNEISEKSEIFDDQFSVERPDGSNFTLKIRSTKLEDSAMYFCASSRRGGSTDTQYFGPGTRLTVL.

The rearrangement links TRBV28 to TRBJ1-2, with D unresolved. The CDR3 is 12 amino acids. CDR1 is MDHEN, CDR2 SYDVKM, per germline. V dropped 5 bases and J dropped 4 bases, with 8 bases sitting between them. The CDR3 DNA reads TGTGCCAGCAGTAACGAGGGCTATGGCTACACCTTC. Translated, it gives CASSNEGYGYTF.

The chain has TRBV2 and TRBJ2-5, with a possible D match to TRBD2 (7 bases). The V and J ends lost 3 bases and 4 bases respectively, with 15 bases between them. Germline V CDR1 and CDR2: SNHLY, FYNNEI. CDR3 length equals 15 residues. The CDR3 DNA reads TGTGCCAGCAGTGAGGCGGGGGCCCGAGGAGAGACCCAGTACTTC. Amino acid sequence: CASSEAGARGETQYF.

The CDR3 loop reads CSARGGAGPSTDTQYF. The CDR3 DNA is TGCAGTGCTAGAGGAGGAGCGGGACCGAGCACAGATACGCAGTATTTT. The chain combines TRBV20-1 with TRBJ2-3, with 7 bases matching TRBD2. J lost 0 bases, V lost 1 base, and 7 bases had no gene match. The CDR3 runs 16 residues. Per the germline V gene, CDR1 is DFQATT and CDR2 is SNEGSKA (reference sequence).

The CDR3 DNA reads TGTGCCAGCAGTTTGTCGAACACTGAAGCTTTCTTT. Translation gives CASSLSNTEAFF. The chain has TRBV12-3 or TRBV12-4 and TRBJ1-1; no reliable D call. This CDR3 has 12 amino acids. The V and J ends lost 3 bases and 1 base respectively, with 3 bases between them.

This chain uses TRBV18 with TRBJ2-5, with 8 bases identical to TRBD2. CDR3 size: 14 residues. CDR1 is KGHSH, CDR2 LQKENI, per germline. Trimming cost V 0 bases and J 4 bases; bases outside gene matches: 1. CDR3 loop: CASSPPAGGETQYF. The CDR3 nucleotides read TGTGCCAGCTCACCACCGGCGGGGGGAGAGACCCAGTACTTC.

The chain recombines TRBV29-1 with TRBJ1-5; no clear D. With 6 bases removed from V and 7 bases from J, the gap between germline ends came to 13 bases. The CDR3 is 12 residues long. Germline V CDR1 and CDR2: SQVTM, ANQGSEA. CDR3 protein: CSVSTPGQPQHF. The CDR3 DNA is TGCAGCGTGTCAACACCCGGACAGCCCCAGCATTTT.

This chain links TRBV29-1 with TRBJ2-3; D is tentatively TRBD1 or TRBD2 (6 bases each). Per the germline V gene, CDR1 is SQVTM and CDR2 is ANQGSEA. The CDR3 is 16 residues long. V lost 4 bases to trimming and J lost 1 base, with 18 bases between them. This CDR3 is CSVGAGEEGRTDTQYF. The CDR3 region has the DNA TGCAGCGTTGGGGCAGGGGAGGAGGGTCGCACAGATACGCAGTATTTT.

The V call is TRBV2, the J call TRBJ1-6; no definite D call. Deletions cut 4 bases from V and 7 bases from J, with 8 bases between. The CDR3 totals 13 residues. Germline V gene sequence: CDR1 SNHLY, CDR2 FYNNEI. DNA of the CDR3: TGTGCCAGCAGTGTTGTGCCCAATTCACCCCTCCACTTT. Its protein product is CASSVVPNSPLHF.

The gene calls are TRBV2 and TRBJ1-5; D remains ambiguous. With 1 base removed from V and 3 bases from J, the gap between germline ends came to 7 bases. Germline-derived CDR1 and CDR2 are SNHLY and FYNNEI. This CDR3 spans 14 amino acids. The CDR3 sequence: CASSEGGPNQPQHF. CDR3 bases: TGTGCCAGCAGTGAAGGCGGGCCCAATCAGCCCCAGCATTTT.

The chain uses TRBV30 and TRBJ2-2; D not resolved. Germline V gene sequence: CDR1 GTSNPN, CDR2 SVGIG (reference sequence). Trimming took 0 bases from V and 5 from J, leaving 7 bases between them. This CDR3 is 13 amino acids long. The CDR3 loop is CAWSVRATGELFF. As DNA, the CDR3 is TGTGCCTGGAGTGTTCGAGCGACCGGGGAGCTGTTTTTT.

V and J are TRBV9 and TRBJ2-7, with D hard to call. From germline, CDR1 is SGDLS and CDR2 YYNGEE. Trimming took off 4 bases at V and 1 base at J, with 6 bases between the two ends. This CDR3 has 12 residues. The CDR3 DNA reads TGTGCCAGCAGCACGCCATCCTACGAGCAGTACTTC. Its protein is CASSTPSYEQYF.

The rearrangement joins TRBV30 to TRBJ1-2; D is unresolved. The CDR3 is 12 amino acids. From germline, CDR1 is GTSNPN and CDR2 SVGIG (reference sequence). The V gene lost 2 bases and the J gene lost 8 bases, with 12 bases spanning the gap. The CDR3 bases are TGTGCCTGGAGTAAACAGTCGGGCGGCTACACCTTC. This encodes CAWSKQSGGYTF.

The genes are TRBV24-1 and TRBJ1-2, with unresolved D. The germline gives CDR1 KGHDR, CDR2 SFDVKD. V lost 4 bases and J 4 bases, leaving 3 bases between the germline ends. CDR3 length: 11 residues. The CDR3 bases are TGTGCCACCAGTGACAGCTATGGCTACACCTTC. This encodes CATSDSYGYTF.

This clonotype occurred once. This CDR3 reads CASSRLQGRYSPLHF. For the CDR3, the DNA is TGTGCCAGCAGCCGCCTGCAGGGACGGTATTCACCCCTCCACTTT. V and J are TRBV6-2 or TRBV6-3 and TRBJ1-6; a possible D gene is TRBD1 (5 bases). Trimming left V 6 bases short and J 8 bases short, with 17 bases between. The germline V gene has CDR1 MNHEY and CDR2 SVGEGT. This CDR3 spans 15 amino acids.

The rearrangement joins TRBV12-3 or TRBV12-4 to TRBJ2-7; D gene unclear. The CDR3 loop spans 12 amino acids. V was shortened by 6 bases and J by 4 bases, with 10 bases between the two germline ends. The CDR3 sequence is CASRPDGYEQYF. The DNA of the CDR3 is TGTGCCAGCAGACCAGACGGGTACGAGCAGTACTTC.

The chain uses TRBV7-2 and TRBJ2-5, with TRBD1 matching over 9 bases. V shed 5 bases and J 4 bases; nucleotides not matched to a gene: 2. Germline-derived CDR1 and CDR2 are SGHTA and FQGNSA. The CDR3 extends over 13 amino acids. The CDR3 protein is CASSVGQGETQYF. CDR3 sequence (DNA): TGTGCCAGCAGCGTGGGACAGGGAGAGACCCAGTACTTC.

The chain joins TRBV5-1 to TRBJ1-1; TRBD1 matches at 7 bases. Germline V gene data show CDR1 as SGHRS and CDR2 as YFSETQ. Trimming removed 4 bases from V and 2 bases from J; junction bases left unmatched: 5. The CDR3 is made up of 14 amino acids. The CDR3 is CASSTGQRNTEAFF. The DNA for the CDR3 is TGCGCCAGCAGCACGGGACAGCGAAACACTGAAGCTTTCTTT.

The CDR3 here is CSAPGGRQTNTEAFF. The CDR3, as DNA: TGCAGTGCCCCCGGCGGCCGACAGACTAACACTGAAGCTTTCTTT. The genes are TRBV20-1 and TRBJ1-1; D possibly corresponds to TRBD1 (5 bases). Per germline, CDR1 DFQATT and CDR2 SNEGSKA (reference sequence). There are 15 residues in the CDR3. With 6 bases removed from V and 2 bases from J, the gap between germline ends came to 19 bases.